This TCR beta chain emerged from a study of regulatory T cells in long-lasting Graves disease. Across the whole study: Over 5 years on antithyroid drugs plus positive TSH receptor antibodies marked Graves' disease as persistent.

The study's findings and limits: The study found persistent patients shared more public clonotypes (roughly 3,000) than new patients (roughly 880). Among samples with persistent disease, TRBV28, TRBJ1-2 and TRBJ2-5 were favored.

This clonotype turned up a few times. Its antigen is still unknown. Construction of TCR beta libraries relied on iRepertoire HTBI primers and on Arm-PCR targeting CDR3 regions. From the multiplex PCR reads, TCRdb called clonotypes with MiXCR, one entry per CDR3 protein. The sample yields approximately 400,000 distinct CDR3 sequences, roughly 24% seen once. Time point denoted: persistent/refractory GD, antithyroid drugs over 5 years with positive TRAb. After RNA was extracted from PBMCs, the TCR library was made from it. CDR1 is MNHNS and CDR2 is SASEGT in the germline V gene. The V end lost 4 bases, the J end lost 2 bases, and 11 bases lay between the germline ends. CDR3 length: 14 amino acids.

The gene calls are TRBV6-1 and TRBJ2-5; D call uncertain. Sequenced material: peripheral blood mononuclear cells (PBMCs), taken when the disease was refractory, from a patient treated with antithyroid drugs. This receptor was taken from a woman in her 40s with Graves disease. CDR3 sequence: CASSATWGQETQYF. The CDR3 DNA reads TGTGCCAGCAGTGCTACCTGGGGACAAGAGACCCAGTACTTC.